This TCR beta chain was observed in a study of shared clonotypes between healthy human individuals. Each donor was a Caucasian adult residing in Nashville, Tennessee. Only in-frame clones appear in the TCRdb table, and some are missing; sequencing was by immunoSEQ multiplex PCR. The sample includes 2 million to 2.5 million clones, 93% of them seen just once. Germline-derived CDR1 and CDR2 are SGHRS and YFSETQ. V lost 5 bases, J lost 6 bases, and 11 bases lay in between. The CDR3 totals 12 residues. The chain couples TRBV5-1 to TRBJ2-5; perhaps D is TRBD1 or TRBD2 (5 bases each). Sequences were obtained from naive CD4+ T cells from PBMCs. Documented subset: CD45RA+ positively selected. The TCR originated in a man aged 18 to 29 in good health. Some clones in this sample may be carry-over from other donors' samples. The CDR3 protein is CASSPGRQTQYF. DNA of the CDR3: TGCGCCAGCAGTCCAGGGAGACAGACCCAGTACTTC.